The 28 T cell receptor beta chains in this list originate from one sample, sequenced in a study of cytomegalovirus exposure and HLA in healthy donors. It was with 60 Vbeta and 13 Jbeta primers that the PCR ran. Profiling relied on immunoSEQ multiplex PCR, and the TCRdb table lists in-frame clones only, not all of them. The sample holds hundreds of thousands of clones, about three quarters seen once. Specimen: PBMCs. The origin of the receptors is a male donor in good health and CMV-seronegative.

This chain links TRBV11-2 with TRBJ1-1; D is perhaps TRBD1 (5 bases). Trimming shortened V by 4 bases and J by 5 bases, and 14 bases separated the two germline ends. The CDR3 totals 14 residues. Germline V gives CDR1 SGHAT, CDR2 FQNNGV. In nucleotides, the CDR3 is TGTGCCAGCAGCTCCCTTGCAGGGAGGACTGAAGCTTTCTTT. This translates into CASSSLAGRTEAFF. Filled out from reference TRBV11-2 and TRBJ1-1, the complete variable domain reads EAGVAQSPRYKIIEKRQSVAFWCNPISGHATLYWYQQILGQGPKLLIQFQNNGVVDDSQLPKDRFSAERLKGVDSTLKIQPAKLEDSAVYLCASSSLAGRTEAFFGQGTRLTVV.

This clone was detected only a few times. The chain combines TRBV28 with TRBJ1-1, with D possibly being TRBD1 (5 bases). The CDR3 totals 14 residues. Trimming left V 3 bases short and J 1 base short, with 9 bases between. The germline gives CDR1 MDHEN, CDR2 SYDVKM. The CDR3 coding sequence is TGTGCCAGCAGTTTCCCCAGGGAGAACACTGAAGCTTTCTTT. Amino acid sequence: CASSFPRENTEAFF.

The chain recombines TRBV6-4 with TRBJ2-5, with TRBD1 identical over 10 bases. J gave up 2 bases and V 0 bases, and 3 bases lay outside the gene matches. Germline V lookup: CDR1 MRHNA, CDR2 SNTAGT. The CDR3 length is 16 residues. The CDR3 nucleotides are TGTGCCAGCAGTGACTCGCCGGGACAGGGGCAAGAGACCCAGTACTTC. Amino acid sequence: CASSDSPGQGQETQYF.

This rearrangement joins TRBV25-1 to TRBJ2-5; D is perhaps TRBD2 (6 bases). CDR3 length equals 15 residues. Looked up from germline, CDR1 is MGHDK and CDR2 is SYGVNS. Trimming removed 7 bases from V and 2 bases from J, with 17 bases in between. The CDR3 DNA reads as TGTGCCAGCACCCTGGAGGGCAGGAGGCAAGAGACCCAGTACTTC. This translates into CASTLEGRRQETQYF.

CDR3 in DNA: TGTGCCAGCAGCTCCAGATTGCGCGGGGGAGAGACCCAGTACTTC. This gives the protein CASSSRLRGGETQYF. The chain carries TRBV9 and TRBJ2-5; 7 bases match TRBD2. Germline-derived CDR1 and CDR2 are SGDLS and YYNGEE. Unmatched junction bases numbered 10, after V lost 4 bases and J lost 4 bases. This CDR3 region has 15 residues.

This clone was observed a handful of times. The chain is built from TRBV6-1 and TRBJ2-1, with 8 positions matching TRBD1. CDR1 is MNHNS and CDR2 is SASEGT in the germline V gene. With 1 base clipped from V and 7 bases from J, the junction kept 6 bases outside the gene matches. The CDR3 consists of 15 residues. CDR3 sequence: CASSEVRQGLNEQFF. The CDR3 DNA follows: TGTGCCAGCAGTGAAGTGAGACAGGGGCTGAATGAGCAGTTCTTC.

Here the CDR3 reads CASSLELPSSYEQYF. DNA of the CDR3: TGTGCCAGCAGCTTAGAACTACCTAGCTCCTACGAGCAGTACTTC. This chain connects TRBV7-2 to TRBJ2-7; D uncertain. CDR1 and CDR2 from the germline V gene are SGHTA and FQGNSA. V was trimmed by 1 base and J by 0 bases, leaving 10 bases between them. The CDR3 runs to 15 residues.

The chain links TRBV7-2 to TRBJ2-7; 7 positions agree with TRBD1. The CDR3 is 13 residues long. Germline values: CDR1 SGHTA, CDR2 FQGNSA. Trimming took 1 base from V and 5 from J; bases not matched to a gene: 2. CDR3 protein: CASSLDRGNEQYF. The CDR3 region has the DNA TGTGCCAGCAGCTTAGACAGGGGTAACGAGCAGTACTTC.

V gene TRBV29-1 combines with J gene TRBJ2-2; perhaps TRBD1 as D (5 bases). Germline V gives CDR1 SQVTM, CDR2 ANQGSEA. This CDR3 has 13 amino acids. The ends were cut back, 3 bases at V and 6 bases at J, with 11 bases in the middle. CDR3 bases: TGCAGCGTTGACGGCAGGGTCCCCGGGGAGCTGTTTTTT. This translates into CSVDGRVPGELFF.

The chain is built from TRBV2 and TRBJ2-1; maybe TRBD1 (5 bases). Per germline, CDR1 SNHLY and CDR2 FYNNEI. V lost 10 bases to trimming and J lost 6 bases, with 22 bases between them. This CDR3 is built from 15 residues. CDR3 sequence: CATLLGKQVRNEQFF. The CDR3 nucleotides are TGTGCCACTCTACTGGGGAAACAGGTTCGCAATGAGCAGTTCTTC.

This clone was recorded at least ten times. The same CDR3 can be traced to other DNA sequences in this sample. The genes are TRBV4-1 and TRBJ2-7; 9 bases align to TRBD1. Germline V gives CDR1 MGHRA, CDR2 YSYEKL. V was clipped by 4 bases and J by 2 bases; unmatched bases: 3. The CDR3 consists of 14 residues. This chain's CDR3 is CASSPGQGTYEQYF. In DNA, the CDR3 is TGCGCCAGCAGCCCGGGACAGGGAACCTACGAGCAGTACTTC.

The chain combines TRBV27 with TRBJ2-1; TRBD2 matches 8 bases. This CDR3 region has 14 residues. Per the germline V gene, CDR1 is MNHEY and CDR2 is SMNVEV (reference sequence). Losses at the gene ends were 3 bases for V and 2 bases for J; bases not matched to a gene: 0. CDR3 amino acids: CASSLGLAYNEQFF. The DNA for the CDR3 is TGTGCCAGCAGTTTGGGACTAGCCTACAATGAGCAGTTCTTC.

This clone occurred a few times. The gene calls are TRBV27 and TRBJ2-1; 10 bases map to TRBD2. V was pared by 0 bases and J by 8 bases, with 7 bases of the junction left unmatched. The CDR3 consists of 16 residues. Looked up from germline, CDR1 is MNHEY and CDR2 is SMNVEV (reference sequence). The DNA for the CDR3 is TGTGCCAGCAGTTTATCAGCTAGCGGGGGCGGGGATGAGCAGTTCTTC. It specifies CASSLSASGGGDEQFF.

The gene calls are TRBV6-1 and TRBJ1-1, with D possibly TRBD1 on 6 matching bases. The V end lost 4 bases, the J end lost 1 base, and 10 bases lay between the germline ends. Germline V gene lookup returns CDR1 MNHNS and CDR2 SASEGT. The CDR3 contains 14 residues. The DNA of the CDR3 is TGTGCCAGCAGTGGAGGGGGGGAGAACACTGAAGCTTTCTTT. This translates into CASSGGGENTEAFF.

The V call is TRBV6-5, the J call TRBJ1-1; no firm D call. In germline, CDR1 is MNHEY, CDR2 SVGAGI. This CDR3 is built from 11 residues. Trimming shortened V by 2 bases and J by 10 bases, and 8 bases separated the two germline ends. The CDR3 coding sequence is TGTGCCAGCAGTTACGACAACGTAGCTTTCTTT. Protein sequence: CASSYDNVAFF.

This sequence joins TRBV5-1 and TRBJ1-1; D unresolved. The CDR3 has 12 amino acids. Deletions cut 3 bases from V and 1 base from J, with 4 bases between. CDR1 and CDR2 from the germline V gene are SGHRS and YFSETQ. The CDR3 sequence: CASSYKNTEAFF. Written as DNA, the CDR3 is TGCGCCAGCAGCTACAAGAACACTGAAGCTTTCTTT.

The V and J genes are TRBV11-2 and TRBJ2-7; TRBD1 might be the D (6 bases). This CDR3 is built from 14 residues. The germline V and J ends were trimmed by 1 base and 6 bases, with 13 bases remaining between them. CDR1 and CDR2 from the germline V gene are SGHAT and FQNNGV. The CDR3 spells CASSLAAQGFEQYF. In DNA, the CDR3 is TGTGCCAGCAGCTTAGCGGCACAGGGTTTCGAGCAGTACTTC.

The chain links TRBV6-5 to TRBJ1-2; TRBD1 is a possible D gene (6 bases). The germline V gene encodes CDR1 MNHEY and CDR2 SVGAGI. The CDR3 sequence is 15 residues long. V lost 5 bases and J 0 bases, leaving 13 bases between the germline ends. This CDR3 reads CASSQTGVANYGYTF. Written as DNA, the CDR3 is TGTGCCAGCAGTCAGACAGGAGTGGCTAACTATGGCTACACCTTC.

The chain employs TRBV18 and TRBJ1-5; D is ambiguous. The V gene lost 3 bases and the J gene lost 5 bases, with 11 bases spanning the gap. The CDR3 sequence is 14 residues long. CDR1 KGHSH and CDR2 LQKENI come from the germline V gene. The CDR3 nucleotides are TGTGCCAGCTCACCGGAGGGTGGTCATCAGCCCCAGCATTTT. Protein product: CASSPEGGHQPQHF.

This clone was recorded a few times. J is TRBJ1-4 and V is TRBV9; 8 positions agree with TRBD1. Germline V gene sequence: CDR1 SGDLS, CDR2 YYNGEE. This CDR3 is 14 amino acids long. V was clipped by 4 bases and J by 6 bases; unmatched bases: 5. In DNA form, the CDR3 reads TGTGCCAGCAGCACAGGACAGGGCTATGAAAAACTGTTTTTT. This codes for CASSTGQGYEKLFF.

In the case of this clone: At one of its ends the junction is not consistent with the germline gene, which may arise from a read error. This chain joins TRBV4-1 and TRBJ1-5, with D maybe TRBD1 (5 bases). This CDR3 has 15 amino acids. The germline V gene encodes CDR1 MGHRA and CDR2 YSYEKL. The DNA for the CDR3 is TGTGCCAGCAGCCTCCGAGCGGGGGAGGCCCAGCCCCAGCATTTT. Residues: CASSLRAGEAQPQHF.

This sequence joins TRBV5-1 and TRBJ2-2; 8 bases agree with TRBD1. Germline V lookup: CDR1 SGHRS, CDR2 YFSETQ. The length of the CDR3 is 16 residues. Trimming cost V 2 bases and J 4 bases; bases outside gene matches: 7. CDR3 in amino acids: CASSLPGQAFTGELFF. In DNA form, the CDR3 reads TGCGCCAGCAGCTTACCGGGACAGGCGTTCACCGGGGAGCTGTTTTTT.

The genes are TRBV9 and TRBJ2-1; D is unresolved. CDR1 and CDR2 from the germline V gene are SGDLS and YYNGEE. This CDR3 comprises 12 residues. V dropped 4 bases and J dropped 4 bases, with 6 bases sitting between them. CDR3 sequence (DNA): TGTGCCAGCAGCTCCCCTTACAATGAGCAGTTCTTC. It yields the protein CASSSPYNEQFF.

CDR3 region: CASSFTSGDFEQYF. The CDR3 bases are TGTGCCAGCAGCTTCACTAGTGGGGATTTCGAGCAGTACTTC. The chain recombines TRBV5-5 with TRBJ2-7, with D tentatively TRBD2 (5 bases). Between the trimmed V and J ends, which lost 2 bases and 6 bases, there was a span of 15 bases. The CDR3 consists of 14 residues. CDR1 and CDR2 from the germline V gene are SGHKS and YYEKEE (reference sequence).

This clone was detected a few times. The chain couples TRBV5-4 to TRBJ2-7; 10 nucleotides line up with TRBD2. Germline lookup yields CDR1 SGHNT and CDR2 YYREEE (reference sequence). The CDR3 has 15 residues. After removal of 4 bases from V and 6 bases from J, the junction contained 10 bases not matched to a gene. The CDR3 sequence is CASSQGIAGGLEQYF. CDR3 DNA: TGTGCCAGCAGCCAGGGGATAGCGGGGGGTCTCGAGCAGTACTTC.

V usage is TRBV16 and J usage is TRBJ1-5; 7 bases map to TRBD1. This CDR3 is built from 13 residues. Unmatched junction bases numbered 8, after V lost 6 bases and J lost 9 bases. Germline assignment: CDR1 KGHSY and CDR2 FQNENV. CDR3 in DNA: TGTGCCAGCAGACTCACAGGGGTAGGGCCCCAGCATTTT. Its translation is CASRLTGVGPQHF.

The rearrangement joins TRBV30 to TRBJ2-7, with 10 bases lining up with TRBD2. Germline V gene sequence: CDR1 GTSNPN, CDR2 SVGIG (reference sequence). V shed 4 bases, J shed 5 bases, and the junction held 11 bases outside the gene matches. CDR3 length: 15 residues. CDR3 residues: CAWTPGSGRAHEQYF. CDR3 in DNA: TGTGCCTGGACCCCAGGCAGCGGGAGGGCCCACGAGCAGTACTTC.

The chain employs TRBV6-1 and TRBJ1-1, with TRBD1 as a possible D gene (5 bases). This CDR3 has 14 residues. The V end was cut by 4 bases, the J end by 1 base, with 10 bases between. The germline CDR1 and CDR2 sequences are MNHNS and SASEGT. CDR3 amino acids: CASSVPGQNTEAFF. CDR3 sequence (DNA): TGTGCCAGCAGTGTACCAGGGCAGAACACTGAAGCTTTCTTT.